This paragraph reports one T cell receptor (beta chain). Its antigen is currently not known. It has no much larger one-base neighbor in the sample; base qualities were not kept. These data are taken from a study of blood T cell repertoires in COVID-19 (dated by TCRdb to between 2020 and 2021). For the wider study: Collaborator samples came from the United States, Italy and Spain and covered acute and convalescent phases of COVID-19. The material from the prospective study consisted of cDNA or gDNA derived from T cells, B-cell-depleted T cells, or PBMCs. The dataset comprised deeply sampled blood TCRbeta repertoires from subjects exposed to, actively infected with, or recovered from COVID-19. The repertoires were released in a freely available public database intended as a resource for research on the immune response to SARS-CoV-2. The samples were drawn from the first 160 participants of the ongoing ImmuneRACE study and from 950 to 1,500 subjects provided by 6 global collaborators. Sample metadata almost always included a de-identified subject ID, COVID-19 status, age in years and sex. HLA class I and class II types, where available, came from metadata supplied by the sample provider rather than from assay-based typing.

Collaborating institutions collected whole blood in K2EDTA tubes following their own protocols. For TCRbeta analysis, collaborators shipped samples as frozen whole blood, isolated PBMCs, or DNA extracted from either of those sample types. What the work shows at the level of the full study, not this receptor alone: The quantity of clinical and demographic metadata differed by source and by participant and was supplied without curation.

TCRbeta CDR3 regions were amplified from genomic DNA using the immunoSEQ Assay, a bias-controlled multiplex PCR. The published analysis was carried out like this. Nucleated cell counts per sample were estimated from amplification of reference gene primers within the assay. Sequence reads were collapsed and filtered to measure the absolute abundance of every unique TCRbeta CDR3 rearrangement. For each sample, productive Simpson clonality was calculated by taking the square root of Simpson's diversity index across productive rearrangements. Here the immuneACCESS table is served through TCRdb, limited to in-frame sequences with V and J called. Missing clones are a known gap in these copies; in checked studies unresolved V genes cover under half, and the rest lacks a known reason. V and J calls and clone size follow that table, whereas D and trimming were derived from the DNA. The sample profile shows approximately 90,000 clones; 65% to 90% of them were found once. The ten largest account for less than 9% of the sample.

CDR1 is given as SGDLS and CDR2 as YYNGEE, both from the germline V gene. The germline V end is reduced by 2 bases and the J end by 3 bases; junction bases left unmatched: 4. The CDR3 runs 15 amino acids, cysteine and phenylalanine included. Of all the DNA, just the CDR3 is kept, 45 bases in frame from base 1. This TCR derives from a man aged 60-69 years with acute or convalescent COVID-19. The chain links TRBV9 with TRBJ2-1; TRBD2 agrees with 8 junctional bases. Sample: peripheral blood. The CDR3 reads CASSVDSGNYNEQFF. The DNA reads TGTGCCAGCAGCGTTGATAGCGGGAACTACAATGAGCAGTTCTTC.